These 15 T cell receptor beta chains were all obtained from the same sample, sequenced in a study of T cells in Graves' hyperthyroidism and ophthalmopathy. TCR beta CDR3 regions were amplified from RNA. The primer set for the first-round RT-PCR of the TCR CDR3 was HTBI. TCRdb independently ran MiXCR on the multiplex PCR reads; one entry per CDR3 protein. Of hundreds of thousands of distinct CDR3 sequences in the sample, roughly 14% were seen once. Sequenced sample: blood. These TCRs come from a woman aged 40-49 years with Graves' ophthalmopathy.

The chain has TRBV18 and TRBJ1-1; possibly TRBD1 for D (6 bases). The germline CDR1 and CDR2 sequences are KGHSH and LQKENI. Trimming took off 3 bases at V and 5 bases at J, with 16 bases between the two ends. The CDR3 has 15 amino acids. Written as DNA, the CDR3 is TGTGCCAGCTCACCCCCGACAGGTTTCGGGACTGAAGCTTTCTTT. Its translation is CASSPPTGFGTEAFF.

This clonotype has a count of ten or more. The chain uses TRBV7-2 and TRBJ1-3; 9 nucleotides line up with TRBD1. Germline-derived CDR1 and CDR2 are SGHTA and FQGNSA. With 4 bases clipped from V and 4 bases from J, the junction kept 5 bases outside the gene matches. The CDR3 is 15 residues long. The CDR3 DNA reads TGTGCCAGCAGCTCCCGGACAGGGGACGGAAACACCATATATTTT. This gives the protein CASSSRTGDGNTIYF.

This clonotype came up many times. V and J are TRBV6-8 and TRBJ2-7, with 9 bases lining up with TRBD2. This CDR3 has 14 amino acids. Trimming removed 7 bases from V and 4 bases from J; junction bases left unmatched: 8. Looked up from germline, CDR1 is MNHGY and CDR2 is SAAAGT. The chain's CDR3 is CASTAIAGVYEQYF. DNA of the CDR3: TGTGCCAGCACAGCCATAGCGGGAGTTTACGAGCAGTACTTC.

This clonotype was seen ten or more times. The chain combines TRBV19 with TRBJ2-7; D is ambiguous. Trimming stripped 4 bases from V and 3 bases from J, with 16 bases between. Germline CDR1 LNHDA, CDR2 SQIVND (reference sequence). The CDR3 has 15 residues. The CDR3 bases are TGTGCCAGTAGTACCGGGCCTGCGCCACTCTACGAGCAGTACTTC. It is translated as CASSTGPAPLYEQYF. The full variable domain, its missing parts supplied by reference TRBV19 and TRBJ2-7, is DGGITQSPKYLFRKEGQNVTLSCEQNLNHDAMYWYRQDPGQGLRLIYYSQIVNDFQKGDIAEGYSVSREKKESFPLTVTSAQKNPTAFYLCASSTGPAPLYEQYFGPGTRLTVT.

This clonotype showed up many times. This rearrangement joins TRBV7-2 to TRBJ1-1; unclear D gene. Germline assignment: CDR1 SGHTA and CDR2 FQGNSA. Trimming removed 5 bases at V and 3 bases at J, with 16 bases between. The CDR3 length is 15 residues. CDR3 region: CASSRDPTGYTEAFF. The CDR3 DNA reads TGTGCCAGCAGCCGAGACCCAACGGGGTACACTGAAGCTTTCTTT.

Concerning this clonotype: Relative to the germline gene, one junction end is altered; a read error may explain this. In DNA form, the CDR3 reads TGTGCCAGCAGCCAAGATATTTATGCAGGGCAAAACTTC. Its protein product is CASSQDIYAGQNF. J is TRBJ2-7 and V is TRBV4-2; D might be TRBD1 (5 bases). CDR3 length equals 13 residues. Germline V lookup: CDR1 LGHNA, CDR2 YNFKEQ.

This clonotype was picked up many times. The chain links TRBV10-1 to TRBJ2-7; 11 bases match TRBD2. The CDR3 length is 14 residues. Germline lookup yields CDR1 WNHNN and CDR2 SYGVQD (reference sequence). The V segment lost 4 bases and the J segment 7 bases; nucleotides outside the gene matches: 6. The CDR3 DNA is TGCGCCAGCAGTGCTGGGACTAGCGGCGGGGAGCAGTACTTC. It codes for CASSAGTSGGEQYF.

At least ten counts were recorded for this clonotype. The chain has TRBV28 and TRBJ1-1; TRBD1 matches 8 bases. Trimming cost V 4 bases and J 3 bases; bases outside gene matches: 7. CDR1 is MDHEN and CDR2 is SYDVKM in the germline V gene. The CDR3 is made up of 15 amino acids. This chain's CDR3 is CASSSVGQGYTEAFF. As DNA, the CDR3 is TGTGCCAGCAGTTCCGTAGGACAGGGTTACACTGAAGCTTTCTTT.

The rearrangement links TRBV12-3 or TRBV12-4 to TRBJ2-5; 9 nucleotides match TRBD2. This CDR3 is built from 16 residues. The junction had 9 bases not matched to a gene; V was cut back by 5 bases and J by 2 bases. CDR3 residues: CASSEPLSGGQETQYF. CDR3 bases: TGTGCCAGCAGTGAACCCCTTAGCGGGGGACAAGAGACCCAGTACTTC.

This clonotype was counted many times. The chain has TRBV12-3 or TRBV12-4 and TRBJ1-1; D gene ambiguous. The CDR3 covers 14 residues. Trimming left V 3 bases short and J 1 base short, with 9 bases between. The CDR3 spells CASSFLQKNTEAFF. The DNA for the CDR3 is TGTGCCAGCAGTTTTTTACAGAAGAACACTGAAGCTTTCTTT.

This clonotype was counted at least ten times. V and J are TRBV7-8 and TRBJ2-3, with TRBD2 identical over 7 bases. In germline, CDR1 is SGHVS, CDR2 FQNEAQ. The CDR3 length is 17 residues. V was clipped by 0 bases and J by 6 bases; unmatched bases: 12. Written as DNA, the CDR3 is TGTGCCAGCAGCTTAGCGCGGGAGACCTCTGAGACGGATACGCAGTATTTT. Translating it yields CASSLARETSETDTQYF.

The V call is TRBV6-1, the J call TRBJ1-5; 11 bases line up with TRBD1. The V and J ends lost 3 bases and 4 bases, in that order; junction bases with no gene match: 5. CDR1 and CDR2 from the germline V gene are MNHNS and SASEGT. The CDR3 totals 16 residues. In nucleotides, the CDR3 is TGTGCCAGCAGTGACAGGACAGGGGGCTTTAATCAGCCCCAGCATTTT. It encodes CASSDRTGGFNQPQHF.

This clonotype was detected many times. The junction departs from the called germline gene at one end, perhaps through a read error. CDR3 DNA: TGTGCCAGCAGCTTAGAGGGCCTTGCGTCCTCCAATGAGCAGTTCTTC. Its protein product is CASSLEGLASSNEQFF. The gene calls are TRBV13 and TRBJ2-1; D remains ambiguous. CDR1 PRHDT and CDR2 FYEKMQ come from the germline V gene (reference sequence). The CDR3 extends over 16 amino acids.

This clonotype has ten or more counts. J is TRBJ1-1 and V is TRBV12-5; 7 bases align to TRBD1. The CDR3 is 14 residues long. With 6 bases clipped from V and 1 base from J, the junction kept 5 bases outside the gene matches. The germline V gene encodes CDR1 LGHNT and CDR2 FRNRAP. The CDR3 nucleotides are TGTGCTAGTGGCCTATCAGGGGGGAACACTGAAGCTTTCTTT. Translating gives CASGLSGGNTEAFF.

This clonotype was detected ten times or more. CDR3 loop: CASRPLAGNSYEQYF. CDR3 nucleotide sequence: TGTGCCAGCAGGCCCCTAGCGGGGAATTCCTACGAGCAGTACTTC. The rearrangement links TRBV6-2 or TRBV6-3 to TRBJ2-7, with 9 bases that match TRBD2. CDR1 is MNHEY, CDR2 SVGEGT, per germline. After removal of 6 bases from V and 1 base from J, the junction contained 7 bases not matched to a gene. The CDR3 totals 15 residues.